This TCR beta chain was retrieved from a study of blood T cell repertoires in COVID-19. The wider study: The samples span acute and convalescent COVID-19 from the United States, Italy and Spain. From T cells, B-cell-depleted T cells, or PBMCs came the material, which was cDNA or gDNA.

Germline-derived CDR1 and CDR2 are MNHEY and SVGEGT. The CDR3 extends over 12 amino acids. With 2 bases removed from V and 6 bases from J, the gap between germline ends came to 8 bases. Original handling: It was from reference gene primer amplification that nucleated cell counts were estimated. Produced via immunoSEQ multiplex PCR; TCRdb's table is partial and in-frame only. The V and J calls and clone size were taken over from that table, and D and trimming were inferred from the DNA. Counted here are about 210,000 clones, around 83% occurring once; the ten biggest clones make up roughly 5%. Specimen: peripheral blood. The V and J genes are TRBV6-2 or TRBV6-3 and TRBJ2-7, with D perhaps TRBD2 (6 bases). This TCR was recovered from an elderly woman with acute or convalescent COVID-19. In DNA form, the CDR3 reads TGTGCCAGCAGTTACGGAGGGCCCGAGCAGTACTTC. Its translation is CASSYGGPEQYF.